The rows below give T cell receptor beta chains drawn from one sample of a study of PD-1 blockade in classical Hodgkin lymphoma. Libraries were prepared by immunoSEQ multiplex PCR; TCRdb keeps only in-frame clonotypes and omits some of them. In the table there are approximately 30,000 clones, around three quarters of which are singletons. The sample consisted of peripheral blood mononuclear cells (PBMCs), taken before the fourth cycle of nivolumab. The receptors originated from a human donor with classical Hodgkin lymphoma. Each CDR3 is given with its conserved first and last residue. A D gene is named only where the DNA matches it firmly. For some rows the clone size is stated as once, few or many, or as a class when expanded; others skip it.

d_call | clone_size | j_call | v_call | cdr3_nt | cdr3_aa
TRBD2 | . | TRBJ2-3 | TRBV5-4 | TGTGCCAGCAGCCGAGTGACTAGCGGGATGGGTGATACGCAGTATTTT | CASSRVTSGMGDTQYF
. | . | TRBJ2-1 | TRBV7-9 | TGTGCCAGCAGCTTAGCGCCCCCGGACTCCTGGGGGTACAATGAGCAGTTCTTC | CASSLAPPDSWGYNEQFF
. | . | TRBJ2-1 | TRBV7-7 | TGTGCTAGCAGCTTAGAGCACGGGCAGGGTAATGAGCAGTTCTTC | CASSLEHGQGNEQFF
. | . | TRBJ2-2 | TRBV5-1 | TGCGCCAGCAGCTCGGTGGCCTTGAGTATATTCACCGGGGAGCTGTTTTTT | CASSSVALSIFTGELFF
. | . | TRBJ2-3 | TRBV28 | TGTGCCAGCAGTTTTGTCGCTAGCGAGGGTACGCAGTATTTT | CASSFVASEGTQYF
. | . | TRBJ1-1 | TRBV6-5 | TGTGCCAGCAGTGACCGCCACACTGAAGCTTTCTTT | CASSDRHTEAFF
. | . | TRBJ1-5 | TRBV28 | TGTGCCAGCCGCAGGGTGCCCAATCAGCCCCAGCATTTT | CASRRVPNQPQHF
TRBD1 | . | TRBJ2-5 | TRBV7-7 | TGTGCTAGCAGCCCACAGGGGTCCAGCGGGACCCAGTACTTC | CASSPQGSSGTQYF
. | . | TRBJ2-1 | TRBV21-1 | TGTGCCAGCAGCAAAGCTGCGGGAGGGTCCTACAATGAGCAGTTCTTC | CASSKAAGGSYNEQFF
. | once | TRBJ1-1 | TRBV5-1 | TGCGCCAGCAGCTTGGACAGTTCGAACACTGAAGCTTTCTTT | CASSLDSSNTEAFF
TRBD2 | . | TRBJ2-2 | TRBV7-2 | TGTGCCAGCAGCTTAGGACTAGCGGGGAACACCGGGGAGCTGTTTTTT | CASSLGLAGNTGELFF
. | . | TRBJ1-2 | TRBV19 | TGTGCCAGTAGTCGGGCAGACAGATCTAACTATGGCTACACCTTC | CASSRADRSNYGYTF
. | . | TRBJ2-5 | TRBV29-1 | TGCAGCGTTCTCATTCAAGAGACCCAGTACTTC | CSVLIQETQYF
TRBD2 | . | TRBJ2-7 | TRBV19 | TGTGCCAGTAGTTCTAGCGGGAGCTCCTACGAGCAGTACTTC | CASSSSGSSYEQYF
. | . | TRBJ2-2 | TRBV9 | TGTGCCAGCAGGAGCGGGTTCGGCGGGGAGCTGTTTTTT | CASRSGFGGELFF
TRBD1 | . | TRBJ1-3 | TRBV27 | TGTGCCAGCAGTACCACAGGGGGCGTCTCTGGAAACACCATATATTTT | CASSTTGGVSGNTIYF
. | . | TRBJ2-7 | TRBV15 | TGTGCCACCAGCAGACCCGGTGAGGCCGAGCAGTACTTC | CATSRPGEAEQYF
. | . | TRBJ2-1 | TRBV29-1 | TGCAGCGCGGTAGGGAGGACTGAGCAGTTCTTC | CSAVGRTEQFF
. | . | TRBJ2-1 | TRBV9 | TGTGCCAGCAGCGTAGCCGGGCTATCGAACAATGAGCAGTTCTTC | CASSVAGLSNNEQFF
. | . | TRBJ2-7 | TRBV7-6 | TGTGCCAGCAGCCAAGAACAGGGCCCCCACAAGCAGTACTTC | CASSQEQGPHKQYF
. | . | TRBJ2-7 | TRBV2 | TGTGCCAGCAGTGAAGTACTATCTCCCGAGCAGTACTTC | CASSEVLSPEQYF
. | . | TRBJ2-5 | TRBV18 | TGTGCCAGCTCACTCGGGGTGGACCGGGAGACCCAGTACTTC | CASSLGVDRETQYF
TRBD1 | . | TRBJ1-2 | TRBV6-6 | TGTGCCAGCAGTGACAGGGGGTATGGCTACACCTTC | CASSDRGYGYTF
. | . | TRBJ2-1 | TRBV14 | TGTGCCAGCAGCCATCAACTAGTGGGGGAGCAGTTCTTC | CASSHQLVGEQFF
. | . | TRBJ1-1 | TRBV6-1 | TGTGCCAGCAGTGAAGTTCTGAACACTGAAGCTTTCTTT | CASSEVLNTEAFF
. | . | TRBJ2-2 | TRBV6-5 | TGTGCCAGCAGACTAGTTGTAGTGTCCGGGGAGCTGTTTTTT | CASRLVVVSGELFF
TRBD2 | . | TRBJ2-1 | TRBV7-2 | TGTGCCAGCAGCTTCCTAGCGGGAGTTTCCAATGAGCAGTTCTTC | CASSFLAGVSNEQFF
. | . | TRBJ2-7 | TRBV6-1 | TGTGCCAGCAGGATGAGCTCCTACGAGCAGTACTTC | CASRMSSYEQYF
. | few | TRBJ1-1 | TRBV10-3 | TGTGCCATCAGTGGGGTGAACACTGAAGCTTTCTTT | CAISGVNTEAFF
. | . | TRBJ1-2 | TRBV29-1 | TGCAGCGTTGACCTCAGGGGTGGCTACACCTTC | CSVDLRGGYTF
. | . | TRBJ2-6 | TRBV6-1 | TGTGCCAGCAGTCTGGGCCGCTTTGGGGCCAACGTCCTGACTTTC | CASSLGRFGANVLTF
TRBD2 | . | TRBJ2-1 | TRBV29-1 | TGCAGCGTTGGACTAGCGGGTTCTAATGAGCAGTTCTTC | CSVGLAGSNEQFF
TRBD2 | . | TRBJ2-1 | TRBV6-5 | TGTGCCAGCAGTCCGCCAGGACTAGCTGGCAATGAGCAGTTCTTC | CASSPPGLAGNEQFF
TRBD2 | once | TRBJ2-5 | TRBV27 | TGTGCCAGCGCAAAGTCGGCCGGACTAGCGGTCCAAGAGACCCAGTACTTC | CASAKSAGLAVQETQYF
. | . | TRBJ2-4 | TRBV5-1 | TGCGCCAGCAGCCTTGAACTAGCCAAAAACATTCAGTACTTC | CASSLELAKNIQYF
. | . | TRBJ2-3 | TRBV10-3 | TGTGCCATCAGTGGTATCGGCGACACAGATACGCAGTATTTT | CAISGIGDTDTQYF